One T cell receptor (beta chain) is described in this entry. Antigen specificity is unknown. The sample originates from a study of T cell responses to AZD1222 COVID-19 vaccine. Broader study findings: Vaccine-related CD4 TCRs covered spike, predominating at 160-218 and 743-854.

The data were produced by immunoSEQ multiplex PCR, yet TCRdb's version contains in-frame clones alone and is incomplete. In the table there are 150,000 to 200,000 clones, approximately 87% of which are singletons. CDR3 length: 14 amino acids. The germline V gene encodes CDR1 SGHTA and CDR2 FQGNSA. With V trimmed by 5 bases and J by 4 bases, 7 bases remained unmatched. The J gene is TRBJ1-1, the V gene TRBV7-2; 7 bases are a match to TRBD1. Specimen: peripheral blood, collected on day 0 of MenACWY control vaccination. The receptor's source is an adult in good health. CDR3: CASSNRQGGTEAFF. The CDR3 DNA is TGTGCCAGCAGCAACCGACAGGGAGGCACTGAAGCTTTCTTT.